The subject of this entry is one T cell receptor (beta chain). Its specificity is not known. MiXCR was run by TCRdb on the 5' RACE reads, yielding one entry per CDR3 protein. The sample carries 300,000 to 400,000 distinct CDR3 sequences, roughly 20% recorded once. This CDR3 contains 16 residues. V was pared by 2 bases and J by 4 bases, with 7 bases of the junction left unmatched. Germline CDR1 SGHRS, CDR2 YFSETQ. These data are taken from a study of CD8 T cells in ankylosing spondylitis. Study-wide results and limits: Blood from ankylosing spondylitis patients appeared to carry a characteristic roughly 8-variant TCR beta motif.

This chain joins TRBV5-1 and TRBJ2-1; 9 nucleotides agree with TRBD2. The receptor was isolated from a male donor with ankylosing spondylitis or in good health (not recorded which). The sample was blood, either unsorted or a sorted T cell fraction (not recorded which). The CDR3 spells CASSLQSGGSYNEQFF. The CDR3 DNA sequence: TGCGCCAGCAGCTTACAAAGCGGGGGGAGTTACAATGAGCAGTTCTTC.